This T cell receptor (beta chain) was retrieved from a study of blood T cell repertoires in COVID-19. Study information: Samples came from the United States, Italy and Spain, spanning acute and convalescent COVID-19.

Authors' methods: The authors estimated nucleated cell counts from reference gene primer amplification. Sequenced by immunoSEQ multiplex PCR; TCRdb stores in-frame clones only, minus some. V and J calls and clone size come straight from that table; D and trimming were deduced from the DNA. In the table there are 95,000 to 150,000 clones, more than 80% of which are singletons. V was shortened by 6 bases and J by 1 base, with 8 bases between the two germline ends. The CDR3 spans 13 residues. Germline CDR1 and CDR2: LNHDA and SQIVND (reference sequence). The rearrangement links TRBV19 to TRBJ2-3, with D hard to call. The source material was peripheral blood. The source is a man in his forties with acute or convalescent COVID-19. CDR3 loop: CASRVGRTDTQYF. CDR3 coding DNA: TGTGCCAGTAGAGTCGGTCGCACAGATACGCAGTATTTT.